These 23 T cell receptor beta chains were sequenced from one sample in a study of T cell responses to AZD1222 COVID-19 vaccine (dated by TCRdb to about 2021). Libraries were made using the immunoSEQ multiplex PCR assay. This is the immuneACCESS table as TCRdb keeps it, with only in-frame sequences that have V and J called. A part of the clones is gone; compared with another copy, unresolved V genes explain less than half, and the rest is unexplained. The sample table records 100,000 to 130,000 clones; about 89% of these occur just once. 6.5% to 8% of the sample comes from the top ten. The time point label on this specimen signifies: baseline before first vaccination. The starting material was peripheral blood, obtained on day 0 of AZD1222 vaccination. The receptors originated from an adult in good health.

The chain recombines TRBV7-3 with TRBJ1-4; 9 bases fit TRBD1. This CDR3 contains 17 residues. Germline V gives CDR1 SGHTA, CDR2 FQGTGA. Trimming cost V 5 bases and J 0 bases; bases outside gene matches: 7. CDR3 sequence reads: CASSARTGDATNEKLFF. The CDR3 bases are TGTGCCAGCAGCGCCCGGACAGGGGATGCAACTAATGAAAAACTGTTTTTT.

The rearrangement links TRBV7-2 to TRBJ1-3; TRBD1 agrees at 8 bases. V lost 6 bases and J lost 3; bases outside the gene matches: 1. Germline loops: CDR1 SGHTA, CDR2 FQGNSA. The CDR3 totals 13 residues. The CDR3 is CASRGTGGNTIYF. Here the CDR3 DNA reads TGTGCCAGCAGGGGGACAGGTGGAAACACCATATATTTT.

The chain uses TRBV4-3 and TRBJ2-5; TRBD2 matches at 7 bases. V trimming: 1 base; J trimming: 4 bases; junction bases outside the gene matches: 15. Germline V gives CDR1 LGHNA, CDR2 YSLEER. CDR3 length: 18 residues. The CDR3 region has the DNA TGCGCCAGCAGCCAAGTGGGGTCTAGGGCGGGAGCGGCAGAGACCCAGTACTTC. Translating gives CASSQVGSRAGAAETQYF.

The chain employs TRBV5-1 and TRBJ2-5, with a possible D match to TRBD2 (5 bases). V lost 0 bases and J lost 13, with 16 bases in between. CDR3 length: 13 residues. The germline gives CDR1 SGHRS, CDR2 YFSETQ. The chain's CDR3 is CASSLVLAGWPYF. The CDR3 DNA sequence: TGCGCCAGCAGCTTGGTTCTTGCGGGCTGGCCGTACTTC.

CDR3 amino acids: CASSIRPGYGYTF. CDR3 bases: TGTGCCAGTAGTATCCGGCCGGGATATGGCTACACCTTC. The chain is built from TRBV19 and TRBJ1-2; no definite D call. This CDR3 has 13 amino acids. V was cut by 3 bases and J by 5 bases, with 10 bases left in between. CDR1 is LNHDA, CDR2 SQIVND, per germline (reference sequence).

The V call is TRBV7-8, the J call TRBJ1-5; a possible D gene is TRBD1 (5 bases). V was shortened by 8 bases and J by 2 bases, with 22 bases between the two germline ends. Germline CDR1 reads SGHVS; CDR2 reads FQNEAQ. The CDR3 sequence is 17 residues long. DNA of the CDR3: TGTGCCAGCCTGAGAGAGGGGACGCGATGGGGCAATCAGCCCCAGCATTTT. Protein product: CASLREGTRWGNQPQHF. Supplemented by reference TRBV7-8 and TRBJ1-5, the full variable domain reads GAGVSQSPRYKVAKRGQDVALRCDPISGHVSLFWYQQALGQGPEFLTYFQNEAQLDKSGLPSDRFFAERPEGSVSTLKIQRTQQEDSAVYLCASLREGTRWGNQPQHFGDGTRLSIL.

The DNA for the CDR3 is TGCGCCAGCAGCCAAGTAAGCGGGAGAGGCACAGATACGCAGTATTTT. Its translation: CASSQVSGRGTDTQYF. The rearrangement links TRBV4-1 to TRBJ2-3, with TRBD2 matching over 8 bases. CDR3 length: 16 amino acids. CDR1 is MGHRA and CDR2 is YSYEKL in the germline V gene. V lost 1 base to trimming and J lost 1 base; unmatched junction nucleotides: 4.

V usage is TRBV5-1 and J usage is TRBJ1-4; 7 positions agree with TRBD1. This CDR3 region has 15 residues. The ends lost 4 bases at V and 7 bases at J; junction bases unmatched: 10. Germline-derived CDR1 and CDR2 are SGHRS and YFSETQ. The CDR3 sequence: CASSGQAGSGEKLFF. CDR3 in DNA: TGCGCCAGCAGCGGACAGGCGGGGTCGGGTGAAAAACTGTTTTTT. Full variable domain (outside the CDR3, taken from reference TRBV5-1 and TRBJ1-4): KAGVTQTPRYLIKTRGQQVTLSCSPISGHRSVSWYQQTPGQGLQFLFEYFSETQRNKGNFPGRFSGRQFSNSRSEMNVSTLELGDSALYLCASSGQAGSGEKLFFGSGTQLSVL.

V and J are TRBV18 and TRBJ2-3; 9 bases match TRBD1. Per the germline V gene, CDR1 is KGHSH and CDR2 is LQKENI. CDR3 length: 16 residues. The V segment lost 3 bases and the J segment 4 bases; nucleotides outside the gene matches: 8. As DNA, the CDR3 is TGTGCCAGCTCACCTTCTCGGACAGGGGATCCAGATACGCAGTATTTT. It is translated as CASSPSRTGDPDTQYF.

This clone appeared a single time. This chain connects TRBV4-2 to TRBJ2-7; 7 positions match TRBD2. Per germline, CDR1 LGHNA and CDR2 YNFKEQ. There are 13 residues in the CDR3. Here the CDR3 reads CATSRAGDDEQYF. CDR3 coding DNA: TGTGCTACCTCGCGGGCGGGAGATGACGAGCAGTACTTC.

The chain has TRBV3-1 (or the pseudogene TRBV3-2) and TRBJ1-2; the match to TRBD1 covers 9 bases. The CDR3 loop spans 15 amino acids. CDR1 is LGHDT, CDR2 YNNKEL, per germline (reference sequence). J gave up 8 bases and V 1 base, and 8 bases lay outside the gene matches. CDR3 residues: CASSQGGGTGSGYTF. The DNA for the CDR3 is TGTGCCAGCAGCCAAGGTGGCGGGACAGGGAGCGGCTACACCTTC.

J is TRBJ2-7 and V is TRBV7-2; TRBD2 matches 7 bases. Germline assignment: CDR1 SGHTA and CDR2 FQGNSA. This CDR3 comprises 14 residues. J gave up 5 bases and V 0 bases, and 4 bases lay outside the gene matches. DNA for the CDR3: TGTGCCAGCAGCTTAGCGCGGGGAGGGCACGAGCAGTACTTC. Translation: CASSLARGGHEQYF.

The J gene is TRBJ1-6, the V gene TRBV7-8, with TRBD1 matching over 10 bases. CDR1 SGHVS and CDR2 FQNEAQ come from the germline V gene. Unmatched junction bases numbered 1, after V lost 1 base and J lost 4 bases. CDR3 size: 16 residues. The CDR3 region is CASSLGDRGYNSPLHF. CDR3 in DNA: TGTGCCAGCAGCTTAGGGGACAGGGGTTATAATTCACCCCTCCACTTT.

The chain has TRBV19 and TRBJ2-4; TRBD1 matches at 7 bases. Trimming cost V 3 bases and J 9 bases; bases outside gene matches: 5. This CDR3 spans 13 amino acids. Germline loops: CDR1 LNHDA, CDR2 SQIVND (reference sequence). As DNA, the CDR3 is TGTGCCAGTAGTATGGGGACAGAGGGCATTCAGTACTTC. Its translation: CASSMGTEGIQYF.

The chain is built from TRBV5-4 and TRBJ1-1, with D uncertain. CDR3 size: 13 residues. CDR1 is SGHNT and CDR2 is YYREEE in the germline V gene (reference sequence). Between the trimmed V and J ends, which lost 3 bases and 7 bases, there was a span of 13 bases. CDR3: CASSSRPDGEAFF. In nucleotides, the CDR3 is TGTGCCAGCAGCTCGCGGCCAGACGGTGAAGCTTTCTTT.

This rearrangement joins TRBV4-3 to TRBJ2-2, with TRBD2 as a possible D gene (6 bases). CDR1 is LGHNA and CDR2 is YSLEER in the germline V gene. V shed 7 bases and J shed 5 bases, with 14 bases lying between them. The CDR3 length is 14 residues. The DNA of the CDR3 is TGCGCCAGCAACCATGCCCGGGGGACCGGGGAGCTGTTTTTT. It specifies CASNHARGTGELFF.

The chain uses TRBV9 and TRBJ1-5; no reliable D call. V was clipped by 4 bases and J by 2 bases, with 16 bases between them. The CDR3 is 16 amino acids. CDR1 and CDR2 (germline): SGDLS, YYNGEE. For the CDR3, the DNA is TGTGCCAGCAGCACTGGGCCCAACCCCGGCAATCAGCCCCAGCATTTT. Translating gives CASSTGPNPGNQPQHF.

Here the CDR3 reads CASMVAGEQYF. In DNA form, the CDR3 reads TGTGCCAGCATGGTCGCCGGCGAGCAGTACTTC. V gene TRBV3-1 (or the pseudogene TRBV3-2) combines with J gene TRBJ2-7; no definite D call. The V gene's germline CDR1 is LGHDT and CDR2 YNNKEL (reference sequence). The CDR3 covers 11 residues. Between the trimmed V and J ends, which lost 7 bases and 6 bases, there was a span of 10 bases.

This chain links TRBV7-3 with TRBJ2-1; no clear D. Germline V gives CDR1 SGHTA, CDR2 FQGTGA. V dropped 3 bases and J dropped 9 bases, with 12 bases sitting between them. The CDR3 length is 13 residues. DNA for the CDR3: TGTGCCAGCAGCTTGGTAATCGGTGGTGAGCAGTTCTTC. The encoded protein is CASSLVIGGEQFF.

The chain's CDR3 is CASSSAYDRDRKEKLFF. CDR3 nucleotides: TGTGCCAGCAGTTCCGCTTACGATCGGGACAGGAAGGAAAAACTGTTTTTT. V gene TRBV28 combines with J gene TRBJ1-4; 8 nucleotides line up with TRBD1. CDR1 and CDR2 (germline): MDHEN, SYDVKM. The CDR3 spans 17 residues. Trimming took 4 bases from V and 8 from J; bases not matched to a gene: 15.

V usage is TRBV12-3 or TRBV12-4 and J usage is TRBJ1-1; the D is unclear. This CDR3 spans 13 amino acids. With 7 bases removed from V and 1 base from J, the gap between germline ends came to 10 bases. CDR3 residues: CASTAWKNTEAFF. The CDR3 region has the DNA TGTGCCAGCACCGCCTGGAAGAACACTGAAGCTTTCTTT.

The chain recombines TRBV29-1 with TRBJ2-1, with D unclear. This CDR3 region has 10 residues. V lost 4 bases and J lost 9, with 7 bases in between. CDR1 and CDR2 from the germline V gene are SQVTM and ANQGSEA. CDR3 coding DNA: TGCAGCGTTGCGGTGGGTGAGCAGTTCTTC. Amino acid sequence: CSVAVGEQFF.

The chain couples TRBV7-3 to TRBJ2-5; D is unclear. The V gene lost 2 bases and the J gene lost 2 bases, with 9 bases spanning the gap. In germline, CDR1 is SGHTA, CDR2 FQGTGA. The CDR3 contains 14 residues. The CDR3 loop is CASSLGNRQETQYF. The CDR3 DNA is TGTGCCAGCAGCTTAGGGAATAGGCAAGAGACCCAGTACTTC. The variable domain in full, with the rest retrieved from reference TRBV7-3 and TRBJ2-5, is GAGVSQTPSNKVTEKGKYVELRCDPISGHTALYWYRQSLGQGPEFLIYFQGTGAADDSGLPNDRFFAVRPEGSVSTLKIQRTERGDSAVYLCASSLGNRQETQYFGPGTRLLVL.